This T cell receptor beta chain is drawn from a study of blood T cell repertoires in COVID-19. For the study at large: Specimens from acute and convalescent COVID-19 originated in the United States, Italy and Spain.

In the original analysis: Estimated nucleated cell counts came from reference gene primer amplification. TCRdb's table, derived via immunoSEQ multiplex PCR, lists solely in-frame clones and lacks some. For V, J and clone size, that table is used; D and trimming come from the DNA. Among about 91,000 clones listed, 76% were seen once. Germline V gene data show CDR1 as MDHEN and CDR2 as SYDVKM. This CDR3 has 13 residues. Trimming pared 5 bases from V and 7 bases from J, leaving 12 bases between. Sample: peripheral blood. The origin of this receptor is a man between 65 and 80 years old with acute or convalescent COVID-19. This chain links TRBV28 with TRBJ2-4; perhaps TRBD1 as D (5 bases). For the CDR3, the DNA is TGTGCCAGCAGTACGGCAGGGCTGAACATTCAGTACTTC. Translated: CASSTAGLNIQYF.